The source of this T cell receptor beta chain is a study of CD8 T cells in ankylosing spondylitis. This clonotype has a handful of counts. Its matching antigen is unknown. Each CDR3 protein is one row after TCRdb ran MiXCR on the 5' RACE reads. The profile shows around 150,000 distinct CDR3 sequences, 11% of them singletons. Study results and caveats: Seemingly characteristic of ankylosing spondylitis blood was a TCR beta motif consisting of several highly homologous variants. The authors reported significant enrichment of disease-linked clones in matched ankylosing spondylitis synovial fluid. Prior literature has documented some motif variants in synovial fluid and blood from reactive arthritis.

Germline CDR1 and CDR2: SEHNR and FQNEAQ (reference sequence). V was pared by 4 bases and J by 7 bases, with 14 bases between. The CDR3 runs to 14 residues. The clonotype comes from a male donor with ankylosing spondylitis or in good health (not recorded which). The V and J genes are TRBV7-9 and TRBJ2-1; D remains unclear. Sequencing used blood, either unsorted or a sorted T cell fraction (not recorded which). In DNA form, the CDR3 reads TGTGCCAGCAGCTCCGATTTAGCCGTAAATGAGCAGTTCTTC. It translates to CASSSDLAVNEQFF.